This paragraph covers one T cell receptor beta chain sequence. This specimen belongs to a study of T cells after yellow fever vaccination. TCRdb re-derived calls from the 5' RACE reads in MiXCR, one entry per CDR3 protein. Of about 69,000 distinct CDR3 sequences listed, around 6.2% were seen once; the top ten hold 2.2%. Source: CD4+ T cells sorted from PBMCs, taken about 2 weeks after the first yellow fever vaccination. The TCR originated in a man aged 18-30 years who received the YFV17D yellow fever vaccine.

The CDR3 reads CASSLMGTDSPLHF. CDR3 bases: TGTGCCAGCAGCCTTATGGGGACCGATTCACCCCTCCACTTT. This rearrangement joins TRBV7-9 to TRBJ1-6; D is perhaps TRBD1 (5 bases). Looked up from germline, CDR1 is SEHNR and CDR2 is FQNEAQ (reference sequence). V was trimmed by 5 bases and J by 8 bases, leaving 13 bases between them. This CDR3 has 14 residues.